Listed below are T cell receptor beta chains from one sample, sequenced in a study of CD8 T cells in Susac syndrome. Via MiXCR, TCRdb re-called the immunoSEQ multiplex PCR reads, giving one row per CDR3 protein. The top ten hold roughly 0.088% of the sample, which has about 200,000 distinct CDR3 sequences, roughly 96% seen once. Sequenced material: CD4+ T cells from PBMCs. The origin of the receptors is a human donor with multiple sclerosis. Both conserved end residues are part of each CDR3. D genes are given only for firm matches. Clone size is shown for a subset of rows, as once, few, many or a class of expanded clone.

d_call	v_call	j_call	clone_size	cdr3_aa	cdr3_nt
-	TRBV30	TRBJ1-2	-	CAWRIRGAYGYTF	TGTGCCTGGAGGATCAGGGGTGCCTATGGCTACACCTTC
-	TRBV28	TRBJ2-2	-	CASGDPGSGRGELFF	TGTGCCAGCGGGGATCCCGGGTCAGGCCGCGGGGAGCTGTTTTTT
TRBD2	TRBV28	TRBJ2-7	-	CASSSLSGSGHEQYF	TGTGCCAGCAGTTCCCTTAGCGGGAGTGGCCACGAGCAGTACTTC
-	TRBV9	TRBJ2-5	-	CASSGGGRETQYF	TGTGCCAGCAGCGGTGGGGGCAGGGAGACCCAGTACTTC
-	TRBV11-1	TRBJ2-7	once	CASSFTRPGYEQYF	TGTGCCAGCAGCTTCACAAGGCCGGGTTACGAGCAGTACTTC
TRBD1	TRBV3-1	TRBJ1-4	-	CASSRGQGEEKLFF	TGTGCCAGCAGCCGCGGACAGGGGGAGGAAAAACTGTTTTTT
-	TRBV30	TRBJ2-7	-	CAWTPRALSYEQYF	TGTGCCTGGACACCTCGGGCCCTCTCCTACGAGCAGTACTTC
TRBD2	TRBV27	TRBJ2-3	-	CASSPGGGLRTDTQYF	TGTGCCAGCAGCCCCGGGGGGGGCCTTCGCACAGATACGCAGTATTTT
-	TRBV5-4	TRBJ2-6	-	CASSLPWGKGGANVLTF	TGTGCCAGCAGCCTACCATGGGGAAAGGGCGGGGCCAACGTCCTGACTTTC
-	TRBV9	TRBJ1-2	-	CASSVEEGLGYTF	TGTGCCAGCAGCGTAGAAGAGGGGCTAGGCTACACCTTC
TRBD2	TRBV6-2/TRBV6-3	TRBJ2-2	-	CASGALLAGVATGELFF	TGTGCCAGTGGGGCCCTGCTAGCGGGAGTGGCGACCGGGGAGCTGTTTTTT
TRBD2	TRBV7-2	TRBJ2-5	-	CASRVKGLAGLETQYF	TGTGCCAGCAGGGTAAAGGGACTAGCGGGATTGGAGACCCAGTACTTC
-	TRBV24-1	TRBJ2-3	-	CATQGPDTQYF	TGTGCCACACAGGGACCAGATACGCAGTATTTT
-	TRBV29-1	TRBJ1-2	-	CSVEVIRGSGYTF	TGCAGCGTTGAAGTTATCAGGGGCTCTGGCTACACCTTC
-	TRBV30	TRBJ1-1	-	CAWMTVMNTEAFF	TGTGCCTGGATGACAGTCATGAACACTGAAGCTTTCTTT
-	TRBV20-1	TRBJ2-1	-	CSARDLEYNEQFF	TGCAGTGCTAGAGATCTGGAGTACAATGAGCAGTTCTTC
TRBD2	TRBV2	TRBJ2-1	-	CASTLAGDYEQFF	TGTGCCAGCACACTAGCGGGGGACTATGAGCAGTTCTTC
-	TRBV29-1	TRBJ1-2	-	CSVGQGGYGYTF	TGCAGCGTAGGTCAGGGAGGCTATGGCTACACCTTC
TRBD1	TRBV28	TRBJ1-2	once	CASRDRTSNYGYTF	TGTGCCAGCCGGGACAGAACCTCTAACTATGGCTACACCTTC
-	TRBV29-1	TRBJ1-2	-	CSVGPYYGYTF	TGCAGCGTTGGTCCCTACTATGGCTACACCTTC
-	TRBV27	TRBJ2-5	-	CASSYSGRETQYF	TGTGCCAGCAGTTACAGCGGAAGGGAGACCCAGTACTTC
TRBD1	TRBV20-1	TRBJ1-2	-	CSARDRSGYGYTF	TGCAGTGCTAGGGACAGGTCGGGATATGGCTACACCTTC
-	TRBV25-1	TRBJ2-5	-	CASSDPYRDETQYF	TGTGCCAGCAGTGACCCCTACAGGGATGAGACCCAGTACTTC
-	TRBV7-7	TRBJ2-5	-	CASSQRQSQETQYF	TGTGCCAGCAGTCAGAGACAGAGCCAAGAGACCCAGTACTTC
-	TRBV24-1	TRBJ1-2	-	CATSDFGGHGYTF	TGTGCCACCAGTGATTTCGGGGGTCATGGCTACACCTTC
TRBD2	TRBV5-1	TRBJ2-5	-	CASSSGTSGGKETQYF	TGCGCCAGCAGCTCCGGGACTAGCGGGGGGAAAGAGACCCAGTACTTC
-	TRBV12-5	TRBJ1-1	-	CASAPDTEAFF	TGTGCTAGTGCTCCAGACACTGAAGCTTTCTTT
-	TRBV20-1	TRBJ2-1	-	CSATDRHPYNEQFF	TGCAGTGCAACTGACAGGCACCCATACAATGAGCAGTTCTTC
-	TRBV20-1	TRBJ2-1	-	CSAPGIYNEQFF	TGCAGTGCCCCCGGGATCTACAATGAGCAGTTCTTC
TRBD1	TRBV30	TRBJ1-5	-	CAWRQGEQPQHF	TGTGCCTGGCGACAGGGAGAGCAGCCCCAGCATTTT
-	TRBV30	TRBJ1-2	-	CAWSQRGGLLAGGYTF	TGTGCCTGGAGTCAGCGTGGAGGGTTGCTCGCAGGCGGCTACACCTTC
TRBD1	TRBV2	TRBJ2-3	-	CASIETGSWDTQYF	TGTGCCAGCATAGAGACAGGGTCCTGGGATACGCAGTATTTT
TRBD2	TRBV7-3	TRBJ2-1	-	CASSRNLAGGNEQFF	TGTGCCAGCAGCCGCAACCTAGCGGGAGGGAATGAGCAGTTCTTC
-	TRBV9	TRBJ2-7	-	CASSVVADSYEQYF	TGTGCCAGCAGCGTAGTCGCGGACTCCTACGAGCAGTACTTC
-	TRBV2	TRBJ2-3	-	CASSELASGRDTQYF	TGTGCCAGCAGCGAGTTGGCTAGTGGACGTGATACGCAGTATTTT
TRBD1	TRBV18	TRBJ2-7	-	CASSNYRGRSYEQYF	TGTGCCAGCTCAAACTACAGGGGTCGGTCCTACGAGCAGTACTTC
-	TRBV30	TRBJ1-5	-	CAWGSSYSNQPQHF	TGTGCCTGGGGGAGTTCCTATAGCAATCAGCCCCAGCATTTT
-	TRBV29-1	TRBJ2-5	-	CSVEDTGGPGETQYF	TGCAGCGTTGAAGATACCGGCGGACCGGGAGAGACCCAGTACTTC
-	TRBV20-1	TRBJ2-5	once	CSASFRGAQYF	TGCAGTGCTAGTTTCCGGGGTGCCCAGTACTTC
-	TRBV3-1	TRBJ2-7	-	CASSQDLGRYEQYF	TGTGCCAGCAGCCAAGATTTGGGGCGGTACGAGCAGTACTTC
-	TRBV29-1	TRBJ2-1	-	CSVGVNEQFF	TGCAGCGTTGGGGTTAATGAGCAGTTCTTC
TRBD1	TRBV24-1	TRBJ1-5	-	CATSDGTGGLPQHF	TGTGCCACCAGTGACGGGACAGGGGGCTTGCCCCAGCATTTT
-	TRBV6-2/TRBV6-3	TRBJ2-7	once	CASSSREYEQYF	TGTGCCAGCAGCTCACGTGAATACGAGCAGTACTTC
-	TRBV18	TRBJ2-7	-	CASSPRDMTSHEQYF	TGTGCCAGCTCGCCCCGGGACATGACGTCCCACGAGCAGTACTTC
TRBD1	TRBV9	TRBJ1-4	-	CASSGQGANEKLFF	TGTGCCAGCAGCGGACAGGGAGCTAATGAAAAACTGTTTTTT
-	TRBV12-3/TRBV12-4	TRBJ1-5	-	CASSRKVMAEPQHF	TGTGCCAGCAGCCGTAAGGTCATGGCTGAGCCCCAGCATTTT
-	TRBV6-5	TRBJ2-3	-	CASSYSGGGGSQYF	TGTGCCAGCAGTTACTCAGGAGGGGGCGGGTCGCAGTATTTT
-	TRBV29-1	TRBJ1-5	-	CSVGAGDNQPQHF	TGCAGCGTTGGGGCAGGGGACAATCAGCCCCAGCATTTT
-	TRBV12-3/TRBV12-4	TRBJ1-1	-	CASKGMTALNTEAFF	TGTGCCTCAAAAGGGATGACCGCCCTGAACACTGAAGCTTTCTTT
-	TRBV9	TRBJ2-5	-	CAIHETQYF	TGTGCCATTCATGAGACCCAGTACTTC
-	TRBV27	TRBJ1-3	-	CASSSTWVGGNTIYF	TGTGCCAGCAGTTCGACATGGGTCGGTGGAAACACCATATATTTT
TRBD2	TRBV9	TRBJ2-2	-	CASSPRMSGGGGELFF	TGTGCCAGCAGCCCCCGGATGAGCGGGGGGGGCGGGGAGCTGTTTTTT
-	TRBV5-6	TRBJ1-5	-	CASSFGVNQPQHF	TGTGCCAGCAGCTTCGGGGTCAATCAGCCCCAGCATTTT
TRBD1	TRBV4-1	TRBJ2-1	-	CASSQVGTGGNEQFF	TGCGCCAGCAGCCAAGTCGGGACAGGGGGGAATGAGCAGTTCTTC
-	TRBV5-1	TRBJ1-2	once	CASSQTGLGYFGYTF	TGCGCCAGCAGCCAAACAGGGCTTGGTTATTTCGGCTACACCTTC